The 22 T cell receptor beta chains reported below all come from one sample, sequenced in a study of lymphopenia after photon versus proton radiotherapy (dated by TCRdb to the late 2010s). To prepare the library, the immunoSEQ multiplex PCR assay was applied. In TCRdb, the immuneACCESS table is reduced to in-frame sequences with V and J assigned. These tables do not hold every clone; where another copy was compared, an unresolved V gene accounts for under half, and the others remain unexplained. This sample gives about 61,000 clones in total; around 86% of them show up just once. The ten largest clones represent less than 2.5% of the sample. Sequenced material: peripheral blood, taken from a patient treated with photon-based radiotherapy. These receptors all stem from a man aged 35 to 55 with gastric cancer.

This chain links TRBV2 with TRBJ1-4, with D perhaps matching TRBD1 (6 bases). Trimming pared 1 base from V and 15 bases from J, leaving 18 bases between. This CDR3 comprises 14 residues. CDR1 is SNHLY and CDR2 is FYNNEI in the germline V gene. The CDR3 DNA sequence: TGTGCCAGCAGTGAAGAAACCAGGGGCTTCGAAATGTTTTTT. Translation: CASSEETRGFEMFF.

The chain uses TRBV7-2 and TRBJ2-3; 9 nucleotides match TRBD2. The V gene end was trimmed by 6 bases and the J gene end by 0 bases; junction bases not matched to a gene: 4. The CDR3 runs to 15 residues. The germline CDR1 and CDR2 sequences are SGHTA and FQGNSA. The DNA of the CDR3 is TGTGCCAGCAGTAGCGGGAGTACTAGCACAGATACGCAGTATTTT. Residues: CASSSGSTSTDTQYF. Drawing the rest from reference TRBV7-2 and TRBJ2-3, the complete variable domain is GAGVSQSPSNKVTEKGKDVELRCDPISGHTALYWYRQSLGQGLEFLIYFQGNSAPDKSGLPSDRFSAERTGGSVSTLTIQRTQQEDSAVYLCASSSGSTSTDTQYFGPGTRLTVL.

The chain joins TRBV10-3 to TRBJ1-5; a possible D gene is TRBD1 (5 bases). There are 13 residues in the CDR3. Germline V gives CDR1 ENHRY, CDR2 SYGVKD. V lost 6 bases to trimming and J lost 2 bases, with 8 bases between them. The CDR3 nucleotides read TGTGCCATCAGAGGAGGGGGCAATCAGCCCCAGCATTTT. This gives the protein CAIRGGGNQPQHF.

This clone was picked up a small number of times. V gene TRBV7-9 combines with J gene TRBJ2-7; D possibly corresponds to TRBD1 (5 bases). Germline loops: CDR1 SEHNR, CDR2 FQNEAQ (reference sequence). Trimming took 9 bases from V and 4 from J, leaving 19 bases between them. The CDR3 covers 14 residues. The CDR3 spells CASSPTVSVYEQYF. Written as DNA, the CDR3 is TGTGCCAGTTCTCCGACAGTTTCTGTATACGAGCAGTACTTC.

The chain combines TRBV18 with TRBJ2-3; no clear D gene. Trimming cost V 0 bases and J 4 bases, with 8 bases left between them. The CDR3 has 14 amino acids. Germline V gene data show CDR1 as KGHSH and CDR2 as LQKENI. CDR3 in amino acids: CASSPPVSADTQYF. The CDR3 DNA sequence: TGTGCCAGCTCACCACCGGTCAGCGCAGATACGCAGTATTTT. Complete variable domain (other parts from reference TRBV18 and TRBJ2-3): NAGVMQNPRHLVRRRGQEARLRCSPMKGHSHVYWYRQLPEEGLKFMVYLQKENIIDESGMPKERFSAEFPKEGPSILRIQQVVRGDSAAYFCASSPPVSADTQYFGPGTRLTVL.

This clone was picked up a small number of times. V gene TRBV7-9 combines with J gene TRBJ2-3; TRBD2 matches at 8 bases. CDR3 length equals 15 residues. Germline CDR1 and CDR2: SEHNR and FQNEAQ (reference sequence). V gave up 7 bases and J gave up 6 bases; unmatched junction bases: 12. The CDR3 nucleotides are TGTGCCAGCACAACCAGGGTTAGCGGGACCGATACGCAGTATTTT. Protein sequence: CASTTRVSGTDTQYF.

The chain joins TRBV5-6 to TRBJ2-7; D is ambiguous. The CDR3 runs 17 residues. The V end lost 4 bases, the J end lost 0 bases, and 20 bases lay between the germline ends. Germline V gene lookup returns CDR1 SGHDT and CDR2 YYEEEE. CDR3: CASSRTTSLLSSYEQYF. The CDR3 DNA reads TGTGCCAGCAGCCGCACGACTTCCCTACTTAGCTCCTACGAGCAGTACTTC.

This clone has just one count. This chain's CDR3 is CAISGTGGNTEAFF. The CDR3 DNA reads TGTGCCATCAGTGGAACCGGGGGCAACACTGAAGCTTTCTTT. This sequence joins TRBV10-3 and TRBJ1-1; a weak D match, TRBD1 (6 bases). Germline CDR1 ENHRY, CDR2 SYGVKD. This CDR3 has 14 amino acids. Trimming stripped 4 bases from V and 2 bases from J, with 11 bases between.

V is TRBV19 and J is TRBJ2-1; 11 positions match TRBD1. The length of the CDR3 is 15 residues. Germline V gene lookup returns CDR1 LNHDA and CDR2 SQIVND (reference sequence). V shed 3 bases, J shed 9 bases, and the junction held 7 bases outside the gene matches. The DNA of the CDR3 is TGTGCCAGTAGTATGGGTGGACAGGGGGCGCGTGAGCAGTTCTTC. Amino acids: CASSMGGQGAREQFF.

The rearrangement uses TRBV5-1 and TRBJ2-5; D not resolved. Between the trimmed V and J ends, which lost 4 bases and 5 bases, there was a span of 6 bases. Germline V gene sequence: CDR1 SGHRS, CDR2 YFSETQ. This CDR3 contains 11 residues. CDR3 sequence: CASSSRETQYF. The CDR3 DNA sequence: TGCGCCAGCAGCAGCCGGGAGACCCAGTACTTC. The full variable domain, with the rest looked up from reference TRBV5-1 and TRBJ2-5, is KAGVTQTPRYLIKTRGQQVTLSCSPISGHRSVSWYQQTPGQGLQFLFEYFSETQRNKGNFPGRFSGRQFSNSRSEMNVSTLELGDSALYLCASSSRETQYFGPGTRLLVL.

The chain has TRBV29-1 and TRBJ2-3; 8 bases are a match to TRBD1. V lost 7 bases to trimming and J lost 2 bases; unmatched junction nucleotides: 8. Per the germline V gene, CDR1 is SQVTM and CDR2 is ANQGSEA. The CDR3 is made up of 14 amino acids. CDR3 DNA sequence: TGCAGCGCTGCGACAGGGGTGGACACAGATACGCAGTATTTT. Its translation: CSAATGVDTDTQYF.

V is TRBV30 and J is TRBJ2-3; TRBD2 aligns across 14 bases. V shed 5 bases and J 4 bases; nucleotides not matched to a gene: 2. The CDR3 has 14 residues. Germline loops: CDR1 GTSNPN, CDR2 SVGIG (reference sequence). The DNA for the CDR3 is TGTGCCTGGGCGACTAGCGGGGGGGCAGATACGCAGTATTTT. Protein sequence: CAWATSGGADTQYF. Based on the CDR3 plus reference TRBV30 and TRBJ2-3, the full variable domain is SQTIHQWPATLVQPVGSPLSLECTVEGTSNPNLYWYRQAAGRGLQLLFYSVGIGQISSEVPQNLSASRPQDRQFILSSKKLLLSDSGFYLCAWATSGGADTQYFGPGTRLTVL.

The J gene is TRBJ1-5, the V gene TRBV5-5; possible D gene TRBD1, 5 bases. The CDR3 consists of 15 residues. Germline CDR1 and CDR2: SGHKS and YYEKEE (reference sequence). V was clipped by 3 bases and J by 6 bases, with 16 bases between them. The CDR3 sequence: CASSWGAGSGQPQHF. CDR3 DNA sequence: TGTGCCAGCAGCTGGGGCGCTGGGTCGGGTCAGCCCCAGCATTTT.

The chain carries TRBV29-1 and TRBJ2-1; 7 nucleotides line up with TRBD1. Germline V gene data show CDR1 as SQVTM and CDR2 as ANQGSEA. This CDR3 spans 13 amino acids. The V and J ends lost 5 bases and 12 bases, in that order; junction bases with no gene match: 13. CDR3 residues: CSVRPGTALPQFF. CDR3 sequence (DNA): TGCAGCGTTCGGCCCGGGACAGCCCTACCGCAGTTCTTC.

The genes are TRBV6-1 and TRBJ2-3; D perhaps matches TRBD1 (6 bases). The CDR3 extends over 13 amino acids. With 7 bases removed from V and 0 bases from J, the gap between germline ends came to 8 bases. Germline V gene lookup returns CDR1 MNHNS and CDR2 SASEGT. The CDR3 DNA follows: TGTGCCAGCATACAGGGCAGCACAGATACGCAGTATTTT. It specifies CASIQGSTDTQYF.

To note about this clone: This likely reflects a read error, since a far larger clone is one base away. The chain carries TRBV2 and TRBJ2-1, with 11 bases identical to TRBD2. The germline V gene has CDR1 SNHLY and CDR2 FYNNEI. J gave up 2 bases and V 2 bases, and 2 bases lay outside the gene matches. This CDR3 region has 16 residues. The CDR3 DNA follows: TGTGCCAGCAGTGAAATTAGCGGGGGGGCCTACAATGAGCAGTTCTTC. Translation: CASSEISGGAYNEQFF. Supplemented by reference TRBV2 and TRBJ2-1, the full variable domain reads EPEVTQTPSHQVTQMGQEVILRCVPISNHLYFYWYRQILGQKVEFLVSFYNNEISEKSEIFDDQFSVERPDGSNFTLKIRSTKLEDSAMYFCASSEISGGAYNEQFFGPGTRLTVL.

This chain uses TRBV10-3 with TRBJ2-2, with TRBD1 matching 8 bases. Unmatched junction bases numbered 9, after V lost 6 bases and J lost 6 bases. The germline V gene has CDR1 ENHRY and CDR2 SYGVKD. The CDR3 spans 15 residues. CDR3 amino acids: CAIRDFDRGPGELFF. As DNA, the CDR3 is TGTGCCATCAGGGATTTTGACAGGGGTCCCGGGGAGCTGTTTTTT.

The V gene is TRBV29-1, the J gene TRBJ1-1, with 7 positions matching TRBD1. CDR1 SQVTM and CDR2 ANQGSEA come from the germline V gene. The V gene end was trimmed by 4 bases and the J gene end by 5 bases; junction bases not matched to a gene: 7. This CDR3 has 13 amino acids. CDR3 coding DNA: TGCAGCGTTGGACAGGGAGGTGGAACTGAAGCTTTCTTT. It yields the protein CSVGQGGGTEAFF.

The rearrangement links TRBV9 to TRBJ1-2, with D maybe TRBD1 (5 bases). Germline loops: CDR1 SGDLS, CDR2 YYNGEE. Trimming left V 4 bases short and J 4 bases short, with 14 bases between. CDR3 length: 14 residues. As DNA, the CDR3 is TGTGCCAGCAGCTTACAGACAGCGAGCTATGGCTACACCTTC. It encodes CASSLQTASYGYTF.

This chain links TRBV6-5 with TRBJ1-1; D uncertain. Trimming removed 6 bases from V and 0 bases from J, with 11 bases in between. This CDR3 is built from 14 residues. Germline V lookup: CDR1 MNHEY, CDR2 SVGAGI. CDR3 loop: CASRAPQLNTEAFF. The DNA for the CDR3 is TGTGCCAGCAGGGCACCTCAGCTGAACACTGAAGCTTTCTTT.

The rearrangement uses TRBV5-1 and TRBJ1-1; D gene ambiguous. Germline loops: CDR1 SGHRS, CDR2 YFSETQ. V lost 5 bases and J lost 0, with 14 bases in between. This CDR3 comprises 15 residues. The chain's CDR3 is CASRSRGPVNTEAFF. The CDR3 nucleotides are TGCGCCAGCAGATCCCGAGGACCTGTGAACACTGAAGCTTTCTTT.

V gene TRBV5-4 combines with J gene TRBJ2-1; D uncertain. V was pared by 0 bases and J by 4 bases, with 8 bases between. The germline gives CDR1 SGHNT, CDR2 YYREEE (reference sequence). The CDR3 runs to 14 residues. The CDR3 is CASSLVADYNEQFF. The CDR3 nucleotides are TGTGCCAGCAGCTTGGTCGCAGATTACAATGAGCAGTTCTTC.